This T cell receptor beta chain comes out of a study of shared clonotypes between healthy human individuals. An approximately 220 ng quantity of DNA, 29,000 or so T cell genomes, went into the sorted-subset replicate PCRs. TCRdb keeps only in-frame clones here, not all; method: immunoSEQ multiplex PCR. The table lists roughly 2 million clones, almost 96% of them singletons, with around 0.13% in the top ten. The sample comprised naive CD4+ T cells sorted from blood. Indicated subset: CD45RA+ positively selected. This TCR was recovered from a man younger than 30 in good health.

Here the CDR3 DNA reads TGTGCCATCAGTGAGTCAGGGGTTGGTCAGCCCCAGCATTTT. Amino acid sequence: CAISESGVGQPQHF. V and J are TRBV10-3 and TRBJ1-5; tentative D call: TRBD1 (5 bases). The CDR3 consists of 14 residues. Trimming shortened V by 0 bases and J by 6 bases, and 9 bases separated the two germline ends. The V gene's germline CDR1 is ENHRY and CDR2 SYGVKD.